This T cell receptor beta chain was documented in a study of Ad26.COV2.S vaccination and SARS-CoV-2 variants. This sample's treatment: 19 received Ad26.COV2.S at low or high dose, single or two shots; a few received placebo; per-sample allocation not given. Samples analyzed were those drawn on day 63 after the first vaccine or placebo injection. Profiling relied on immunoSEQ multiplex PCR, and the TCRdb table lists in-frame clones only, not all of them. The sample lists over 300,000 clones, about four fifths occurring once. V was cut by 7 bases and J by 4 bases, with 19 bases left in between. Germline CDR1 reads SGHAT; CDR2 reads FQNNGV. The CDR3 is 15 amino acids.

J is TRBJ1-1 and V is TRBV11-2; D remains unclear. Sample: peripheral blood, taken in a trial of Ad26.COV2.S vaccine versus placebo. The origin of this receptor is a person between 18 and 65 years old who received the Ad26.COV2.S COVID-19 vaccine or a placebo. The CDR3 protein is CASITVRGVGTEAFF. CDR3 bases: TGTGCCAGCATCACCGTTCGGGGTGTTGGCACTGAAGCTTTCTTT. The variable domain in full, completed from reference TRBV11-2 and TRBJ1-1, reads EAGVAQSPRYKIIEKRQSVAFWCNPISGHATLYWYQQILGQGPKLLIQFQNNGVVDDSQLPKDRFSAERLKGVDSTLKIQPAKLEDSAVYLCASITVRGVGTEAFFGQGTRLTVV.